The 12 T cell receptor beta chains below were found in one sample sequenced in a study of cytotoxic CD8 clonotypes in ibrutinib-treated CLL. Sequencing used immunoSEQ multiplex PCR; TCRdb keeps in-frame clones, though not all of them. Of 200,000 to 250,000 clones in the sample, over 65% were seen once. Specimen: PBMCs, collected after 12 months of ibrutinib treatment. The origin of the receptors is a human donor with chronic lymphocytic leukemia.

This clone occurred many times. This chain links TRBV10-2 with TRBJ1-1; tentatively, D is TRBD1 (6 bases). The CDR3 spans 13 residues. V lost 8 bases, J lost 1 base, and 11 bases lay in between. The germline V gene has CDR1 WSHSY and CDR2 SAAADI. CDR3 DNA: TGCGCCAGCGATGGGGGCCCGAACACTGAAGCTTTCTTT. Protein sequence: CASDGGPNTEAFF.

This clone was seen many times. The chain employs TRBV21-1 and TRBJ2-2; whether TRBD2, the table's D call, matches the DNA was not checked. TRBV21-1 is annotated as a pseudogene. The length of the CDR3 is 14 residues. The CDR3 protein is CASSKMCDTGELFF. In nucleotides, the CDR3 is TGTGCCAGCAGCAAAATGTGCGATACCGGGGAGCTGTTTTTT.

This clone has only a few counts. The rearrangement links TRBV10-2 to TRBJ1-6; 9 bases match TRBD1. V dropped 6 bases and J dropped 7; count of bases not matched to a gene: 13. CDR3 length equals 17 residues. The germline gives CDR1 WSHSY, CDR2 SAAADI. Written as DNA, the CDR3 is TGCGCCAGCAGCGCAGGACAGGGGTGGATTCAAAATTCACCCCTCCACTTT. It encodes CASSAGQGWIQNSPLHF.

The chain employs TRBV6-1 and TRBJ1-1; no definite D call. This CDR3 is 12 amino acids long. With 0 bases removed from V and 5 bases from J, the gap between germline ends came to 4 bases. The germline V gene encodes CDR1 MNHNS and CDR2 SASEGT. CDR3 loop: CASSEAETEAFF. The CDR3 DNA reads as TGTGCCAGCAGTGAAGCCGAGACTGAAGCTTTCTTT.

This sequence joins TRBV28 and TRBJ2-5, with 8 bases identical to TRBD2. The CDR3 consists of 14 residues. V lost 10 bases, J lost 3 bases, and 10 bases stayed unmatched. The V gene's germline CDR1 is MDHEN and CDR2 SYDVKM. The CDR3: CATRETGGEETQYF. As DNA, the CDR3 is TGTGCCACTCGCGAGACGGGAGGGGAAGAGACCCAGTACTTC.

This chain links TRBV5-1 with TRBJ1-4, with TRBD1 matching over 7 bases. The V segment lost 4 bases and the J segment 0 bases; nucleotides outside the gene matches: 3. The germline CDR1 and CDR2 sequences are SGHRS and YFSETQ. This CDR3 has 15 residues. The CDR3 sequence: CASSPDRTTNEKLFF. The DNA for the CDR3 is TGCGCCAGCAGCCCGGACAGGACAACTAATGAAAAACTGTTTTTT.

This chain joins TRBV14 and TRBJ1-1, with a weak D call TRBD1 (5 bases). V dropped 4 bases and J dropped 4 bases, with 10 bases sitting between them. The CDR3 contains 13 residues. Germline V gene sequence: CDR1 SGHDN, CDR2 FVKESK. The chain's CDR3 is CASSPDQGTEAFF. The CDR3 DNA sequence: TGTGCCAGCAGCCCCGACCAGGGCACTGAAGCTTTCTTT. The whole variable domain, filled in from reference TRBV14 and TRBJ1-1, reads EAGVTQFPSHSVIEKGQTVTLRCDPISGHDNLYWYRRVMGKEIKFLLHFVKESKQDESGMPNNRFLAERTGGTYSTLKVQPAELEDSGVYFCASSPDQGTEAFFGQGTRLTVV.

The chain combines TRBV9 with TRBJ1-2, with D maybe TRBD1 (5 bases). V was trimmed by 5 bases and J by 7 bases, leaving 9 bases between them. This CDR3 is built from 11 residues. CDR1 and CDR2 from the germline V gene are SGDLS and YYNGEE. For the CDR3, the DNA is TGTGCCAGCAGTGAGGGGAGTGGCTACACCTTC. This encodes CASSEGSGYTF.

The rearrangement joins TRBV30 to TRBJ2-3; TRBD2 matches at 7 bases. Trimming removed 2 bases from V and 1 base from J; junction bases left unmatched: 12. This CDR3 is 17 amino acids long. Germline CDR1 reads GTSNPN; CDR2 reads SVGIG (reference sequence). DNA of the CDR3: TGTGCCTGGAGTAGCAAGACTAGCTTTAGCCGCACAGATACGCAGTATTTT. This gives the protein CAWSSKTSFSRTDTQYF.

This clone was recorded once. The J gene is TRBJ2-5, the V gene TRBV6-6; D is uncertain. The CDR3 has 12 residues. CDR1 MNHNY and CDR2 SVGAGI come from the germline V gene (reference sequence). V was clipped by 2 bases and J by 3 bases, with 4 bases between them. CDR3 loop: CASSYREETQYF. CDR3 coding DNA: TGTGCCAGCAGTTACAGGGAAGAGACCCAGTACTTC.

With regard to this clone: Other DNA sequences in the same sample also yield this CDR3. V is TRBV4-3 and J is TRBJ2-2; TRBD1 aligns across 8 bases. CDR1 is LGHNA and CDR2 is YSLEER in the germline V gene. With V trimmed by 4 bases and J by 5 bases, 3 bases remained unmatched. The CDR3 is 14 amino acids. CDR3 sequence reads: CASSPDRVTGELFF. CDR3 bases: TGCGCCAGCAGCCCGGACAGGGTTACCGGGGAGCTGTTTTTT.

The genes are TRBV7-6 and TRBJ2-7; D possibly corresponds to TRBD1 (5 bases). Trimming pared 2 bases from V and 0 bases from J, leaving 11 bases between. From germline, CDR1 is SGHVS and CDR2 FNYEAQ. This CDR3 region has 15 residues. Here the CDR3 DNA reads TGTGCCAGCAGCTTATCCCCAGGGCACTCCTACGAGCAGTACTTC. Its protein is CASSLSPGHSYEQYF.